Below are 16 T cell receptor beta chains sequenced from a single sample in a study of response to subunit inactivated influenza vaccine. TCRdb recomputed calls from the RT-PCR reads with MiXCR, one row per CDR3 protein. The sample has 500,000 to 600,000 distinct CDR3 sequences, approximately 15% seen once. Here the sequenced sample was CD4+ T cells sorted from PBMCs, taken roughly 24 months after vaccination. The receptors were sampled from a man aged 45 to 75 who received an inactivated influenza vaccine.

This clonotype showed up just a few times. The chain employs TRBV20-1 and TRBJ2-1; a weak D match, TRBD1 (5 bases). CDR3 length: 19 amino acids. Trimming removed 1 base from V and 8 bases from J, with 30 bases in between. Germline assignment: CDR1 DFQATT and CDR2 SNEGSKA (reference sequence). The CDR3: CSARVAVPRAPAGSDEQFF. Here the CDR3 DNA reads TGCAGTGCTAGAGTTGCGGTACCCCGGGCCCCGGCAGGGTCTGATGAGCAGTTCTTC.

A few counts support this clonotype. The chain's CDR3 is CATSPGLSTEAFF. The CDR3 DNA reads TGTGCCACCAGTCCAGGTTTAAGCACTGAAGCTTTCTTT. The V and J genes are TRBV15 and TRBJ1-1, with D uncertain. V lost 6 bases and J 4 bases, leaving 12 bases between the germline ends. This CDR3 contains 13 residues. Germline V gene sequence: CDR1 LNHNV, CDR2 YYDKDF (reference sequence).

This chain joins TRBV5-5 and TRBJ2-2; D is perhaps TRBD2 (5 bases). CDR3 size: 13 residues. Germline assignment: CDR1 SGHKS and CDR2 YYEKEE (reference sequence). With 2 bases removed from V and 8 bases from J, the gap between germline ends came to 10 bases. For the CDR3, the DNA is TGTGCCAGCAGCTTCCTAGCCACTGGGGAGCTGTTTTTT. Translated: CASSFLATGELFF.

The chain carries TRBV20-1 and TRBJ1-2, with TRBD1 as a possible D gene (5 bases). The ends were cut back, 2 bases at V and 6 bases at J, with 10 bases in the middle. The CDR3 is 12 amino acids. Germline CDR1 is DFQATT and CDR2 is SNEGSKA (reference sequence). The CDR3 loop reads CSARKGLDGYTF. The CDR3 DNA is TGCAGTGCTAGAAAGGGGTTAGATGGCTACACCTTC.

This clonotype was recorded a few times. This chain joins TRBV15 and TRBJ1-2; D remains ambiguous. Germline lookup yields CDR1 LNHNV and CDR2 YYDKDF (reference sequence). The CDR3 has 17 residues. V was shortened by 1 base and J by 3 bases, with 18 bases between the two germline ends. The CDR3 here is CATSRVGLAPEDYGYTF. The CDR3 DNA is TGTGCCACCAGCAGAGTTGGGCTTGCTCCCGAGGACTATGGCTACACCTTC.

The CDR3: CASSTPGGNTQYF. In nucleotides, the CDR3 is TGTGCCAGCAGTACCCCGGGGGGGAATACGCAGTATTTT. V usage is TRBV6-2 or TRBV6-3 and J usage is TRBJ2-3, with TRBD2 identical over 8 bases. V trimming: 5 bases; J trimming: 7 bases; junction bases outside the gene matches: 5. Looked up from germline, CDR1 is MNHEY and CDR2 is SVGEGT. The CDR3 is 13 residues long.

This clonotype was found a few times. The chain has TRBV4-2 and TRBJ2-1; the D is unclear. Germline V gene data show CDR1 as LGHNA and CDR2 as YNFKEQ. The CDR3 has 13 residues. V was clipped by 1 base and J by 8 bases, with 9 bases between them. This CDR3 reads CASSQAQTYEQFF. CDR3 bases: TGTGCCAGCAGCCAAGCCCAAACATATGAGCAGTTCTTC.

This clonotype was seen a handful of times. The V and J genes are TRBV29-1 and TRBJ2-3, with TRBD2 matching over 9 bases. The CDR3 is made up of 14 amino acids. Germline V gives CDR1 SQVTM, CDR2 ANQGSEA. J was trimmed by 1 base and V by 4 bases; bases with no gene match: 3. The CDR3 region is CSVGGTSRTDTQYF. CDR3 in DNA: TGCAGCGTTGGGGGGACTAGCCGCACAGATACGCAGTATTTT.

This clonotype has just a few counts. The CDR3 spells CASSYSLGPQGSQPQHF. The CDR3 DNA follows: TGTGCCAGCAGTTACTCGCTGGGACCCCAAGGTTCTCAGCCCCAGCATTTT. The chain uses TRBV6-5 and TRBJ1-5; the D gene is possibly TRBD1 (5 bases). Trimming removed 0 bases at V and 6 bases at J, with 18 bases between. The CDR3 totals 17 residues. Germline loops: CDR1 MNHEY, CDR2 SVGAGI.

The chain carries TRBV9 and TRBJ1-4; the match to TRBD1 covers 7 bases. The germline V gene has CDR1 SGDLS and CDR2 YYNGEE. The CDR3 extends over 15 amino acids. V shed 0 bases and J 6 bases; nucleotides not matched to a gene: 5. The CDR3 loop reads CASSVGGTADEKLFF. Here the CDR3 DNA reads TGTGCCAGCAGCGTAGGCGGGACAGCCGATGAAAAACTGTTTTTT.

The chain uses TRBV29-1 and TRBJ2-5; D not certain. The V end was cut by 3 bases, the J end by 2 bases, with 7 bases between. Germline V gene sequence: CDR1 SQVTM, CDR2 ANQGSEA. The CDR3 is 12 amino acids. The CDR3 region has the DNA TGCAGCGTTGATGGTCCTCAAGAGACCCAGTACTTC. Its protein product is CSVDGPQETQYF.

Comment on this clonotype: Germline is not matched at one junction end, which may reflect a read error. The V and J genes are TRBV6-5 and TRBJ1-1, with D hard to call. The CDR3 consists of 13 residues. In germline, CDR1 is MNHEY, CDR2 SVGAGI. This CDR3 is CAISWGGRTEAFF. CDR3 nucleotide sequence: TGTGCCATCAGTTGGGGAGGGAGGACTGAAGCTTTCTTT.

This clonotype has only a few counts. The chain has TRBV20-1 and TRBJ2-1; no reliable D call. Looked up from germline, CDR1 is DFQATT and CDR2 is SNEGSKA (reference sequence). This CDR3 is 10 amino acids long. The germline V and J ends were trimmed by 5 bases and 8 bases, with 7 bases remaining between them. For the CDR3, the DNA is TGCAGTGCTGGGGTGTATGAGCAGTTCTTC. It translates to CSAGVYEQFF.

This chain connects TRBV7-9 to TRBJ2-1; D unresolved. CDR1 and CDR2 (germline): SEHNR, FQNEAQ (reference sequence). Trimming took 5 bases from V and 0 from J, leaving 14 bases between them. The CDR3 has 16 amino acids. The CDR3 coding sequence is TGTGCCAGCAGCCCCGGGCTGTTGAGCTCCTACAATGAGCAGTTCTTC. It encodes CASSPGLLSSYNEQFF.

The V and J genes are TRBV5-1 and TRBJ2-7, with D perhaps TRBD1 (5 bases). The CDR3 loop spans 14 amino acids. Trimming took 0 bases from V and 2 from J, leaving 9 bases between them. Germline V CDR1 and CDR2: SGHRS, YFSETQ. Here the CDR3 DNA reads TGCGCCAGCAGCTTGGGACAGCTCGCCTACGAGCAGTACTTC. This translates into CASSLGQLAYEQYF.

Written as DNA, the CDR3 is TGTGCCAGCAGCTTAGCGCTGTCAGGAACCACAGATACGCAGTATTTT. Protein sequence: CASSLALSGTTDTQYF. The V and J genes are TRBV7-6 and TRBJ2-3; D remains ambiguous. This CDR3 spans 16 amino acids. Germline assignment: CDR1 SGHVS and CDR2 FNYEAQ. V lost 0 bases, J lost 2 bases, and 12 bases lay in between. The variable domain in full, completed from reference TRBV7-6 and TRBJ2-3, reads GAGVSQSPRYKVTKRGQDVALRCDPISGHVSLYWYRQALGQGPEFLTYFNYEAQQDKSGLPNDRFSAERPEGSISTLTIQRTEQRDSAMYRCASSLALSGTTDTQYFGPGTRLTVL.